The subject of this entry is one T cell receptor (beta chain). This sample is drawn from a study of OX40 agonist ivuxolimab in advanced cancers. Looking at the study overall: The dose of intravenous ivuxolimab that patients received every 2 weeks ranged from 0.01 to 10 mg/kg. Patients assigned to dose escalation were diagnosed with hepatocellular carcinoma, melanoma, renal cell or head and neck cancer. People who had prior anti-PD-1, anti-PD-L1 or anti-CTLA-4 therapy could take part, and 35% to 50% had some.

CDR3 length: 12 residues. Germline V lookup: CDR1 MNHEY, CDR2 SVGAGI. Trimming cost V 6 bases and J 7 bases, with 10 bases left between them. Profiled with immunoSEQ multiplex PCR; TCRdb holds only in-frame clones, not every one. The profile shows about 40,000 clones, about 89% of them singletons. This TCR came from an adult with an advanced solid tumor such as melanoma, head and neck, liver or kidney cancer. V usage is TRBV6-5 and J usage is TRBJ2-1; D uncertain. The starting material was CD4+ or CD8+ T cells sorted from blood, obtained in a trial of the OX40 agonist ivuxolimab. The CDR3 here is CASSHPGNEQFF. The CDR3 DNA reads as TGTGCCAGCAGCCACCCCGGGAATGAGCAGTTCTTC.